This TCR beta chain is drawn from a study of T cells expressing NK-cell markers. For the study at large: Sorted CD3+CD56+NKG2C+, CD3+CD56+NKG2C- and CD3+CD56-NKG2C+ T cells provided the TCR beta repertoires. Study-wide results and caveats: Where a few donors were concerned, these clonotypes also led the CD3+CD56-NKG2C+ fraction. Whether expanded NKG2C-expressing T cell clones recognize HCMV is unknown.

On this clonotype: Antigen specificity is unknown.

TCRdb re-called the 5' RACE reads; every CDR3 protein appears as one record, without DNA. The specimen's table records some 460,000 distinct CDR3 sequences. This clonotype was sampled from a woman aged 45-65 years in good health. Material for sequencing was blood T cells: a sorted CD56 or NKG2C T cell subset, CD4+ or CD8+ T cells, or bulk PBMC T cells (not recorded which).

CDR3 loop: CATSRDRLASHEQFF. This chain connects TRBV15 to TRBJ2-1. CDR1 and CDR2 from the germline V gene are LNHNV and YYDKDF (reference sequence). This CDR3 has 15 amino acids.